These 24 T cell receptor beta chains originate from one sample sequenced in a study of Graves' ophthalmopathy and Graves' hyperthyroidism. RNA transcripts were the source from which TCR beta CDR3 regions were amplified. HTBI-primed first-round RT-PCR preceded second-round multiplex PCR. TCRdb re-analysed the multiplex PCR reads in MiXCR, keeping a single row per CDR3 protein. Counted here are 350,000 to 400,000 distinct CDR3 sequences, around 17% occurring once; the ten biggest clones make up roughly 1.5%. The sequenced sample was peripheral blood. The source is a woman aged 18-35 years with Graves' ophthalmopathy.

The CDR3 region has the DNA TGCGCCAGCCGCCCCCGCCAGGGAGCCGGGGAGCTGTTTTTT. This translates into CASRPRQGAGELFF. J is TRBJ2-2 and V is TRBV5-1, with D perhaps given as TRBD1 or TRBD2 (5 bases each). Trimming cost V 7 bases and J 6 bases, with 16 bases left between them. The CDR3 sequence is 14 residues long. Germline CDR1 is SGHRS and CDR2 is YFSETQ.

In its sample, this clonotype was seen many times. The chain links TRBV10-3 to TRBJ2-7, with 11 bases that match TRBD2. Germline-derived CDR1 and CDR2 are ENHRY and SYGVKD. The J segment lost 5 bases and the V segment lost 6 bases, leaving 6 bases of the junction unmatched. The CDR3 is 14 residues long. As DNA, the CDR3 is TGTGCCATCAGCGCTAGCGGGGGGTGGGACGAGCAGTACTTC. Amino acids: CAISASGGWDEQYF.

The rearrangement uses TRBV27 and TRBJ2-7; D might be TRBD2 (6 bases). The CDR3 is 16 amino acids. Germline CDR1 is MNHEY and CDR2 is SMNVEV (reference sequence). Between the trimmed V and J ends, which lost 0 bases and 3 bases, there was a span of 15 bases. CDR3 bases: TGTGCCAGCAGTTTATCCGACCGGGCGGACTACTACGAGCAGTACTTC. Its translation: CASSLSDRADYYEQYF.

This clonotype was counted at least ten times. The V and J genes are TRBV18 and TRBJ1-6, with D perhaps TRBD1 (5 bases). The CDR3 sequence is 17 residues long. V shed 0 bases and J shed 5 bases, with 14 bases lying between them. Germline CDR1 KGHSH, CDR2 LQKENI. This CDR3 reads CASSPPGSAGNNSPLHF. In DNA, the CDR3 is TGTGCCAGCTCACCACCGGGGTCAGCAGGGAATAATTCACCCCTCCACTTT.

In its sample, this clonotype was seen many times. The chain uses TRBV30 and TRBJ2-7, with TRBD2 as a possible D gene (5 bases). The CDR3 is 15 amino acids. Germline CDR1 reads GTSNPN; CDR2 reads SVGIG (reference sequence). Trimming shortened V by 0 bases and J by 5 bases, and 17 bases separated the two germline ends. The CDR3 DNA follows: TGTGCCTGGAGTGTAGCGGCCAGGACCTATCACGAGCAGTACTTC. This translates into CAWSVAARTYHEQYF.

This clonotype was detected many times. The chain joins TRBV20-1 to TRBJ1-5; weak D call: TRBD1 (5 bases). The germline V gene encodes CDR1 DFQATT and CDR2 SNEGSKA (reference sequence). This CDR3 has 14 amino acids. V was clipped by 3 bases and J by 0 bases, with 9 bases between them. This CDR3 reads CSASGGNSNQPQHF. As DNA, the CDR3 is TGCAGTGCTAGCGGGGGGAATAGCAATCAGCCCCAGCATTTT.

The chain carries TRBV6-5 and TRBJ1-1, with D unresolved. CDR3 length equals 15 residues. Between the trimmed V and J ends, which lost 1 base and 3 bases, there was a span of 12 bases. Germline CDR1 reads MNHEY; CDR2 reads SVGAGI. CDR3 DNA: TGTGCCAGCAGTTACTTAGCGAACTCGGACACTGAAGCTTTCTTT. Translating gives CASSYLANSDTEAFF.

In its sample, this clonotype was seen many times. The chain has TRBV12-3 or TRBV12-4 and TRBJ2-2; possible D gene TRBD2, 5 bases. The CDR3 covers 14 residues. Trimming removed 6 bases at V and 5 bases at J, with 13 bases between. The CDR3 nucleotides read TGTGCCAGCAGGGCAGAGGGTTTGACCGGGGAGCTGTTTTTT. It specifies CASRAEGLTGELFF.

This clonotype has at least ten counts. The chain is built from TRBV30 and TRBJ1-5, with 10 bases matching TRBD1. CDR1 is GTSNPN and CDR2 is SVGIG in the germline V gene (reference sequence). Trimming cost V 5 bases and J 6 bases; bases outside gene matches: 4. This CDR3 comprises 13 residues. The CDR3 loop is CAWAGTGAQPQHF. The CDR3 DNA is TGTGCCTGGGCCGGGACAGGGGCTCAGCCCCAGCATTTT.

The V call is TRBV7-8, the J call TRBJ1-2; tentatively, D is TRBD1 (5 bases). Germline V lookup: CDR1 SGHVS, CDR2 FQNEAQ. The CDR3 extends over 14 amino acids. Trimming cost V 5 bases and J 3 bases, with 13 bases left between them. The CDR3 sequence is CASSKLWGDYGYTF. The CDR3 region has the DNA TGTGCCAGCAGCAAACTCTGGGGCGACTATGGCTACACCTTC.

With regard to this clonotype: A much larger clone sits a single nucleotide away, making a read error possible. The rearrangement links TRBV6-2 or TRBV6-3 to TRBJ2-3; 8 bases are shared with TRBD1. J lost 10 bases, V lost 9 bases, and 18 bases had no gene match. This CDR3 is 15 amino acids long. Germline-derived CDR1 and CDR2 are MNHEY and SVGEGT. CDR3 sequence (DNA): TGTGCCAGAAGCCCAGCTACAGGGGGTGTTGATCCGCAGTATTTT. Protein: CARSPATGGVDPQYF.

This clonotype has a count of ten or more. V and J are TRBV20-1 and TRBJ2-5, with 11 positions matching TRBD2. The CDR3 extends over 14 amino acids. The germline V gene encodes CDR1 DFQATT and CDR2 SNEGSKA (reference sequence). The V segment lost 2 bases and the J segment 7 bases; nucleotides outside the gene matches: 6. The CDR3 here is CSARLAGGSGTQYF. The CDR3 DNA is TGCAGTGCTAGATTAGCGGGAGGGTCGGGGACCCAGTACTTC.

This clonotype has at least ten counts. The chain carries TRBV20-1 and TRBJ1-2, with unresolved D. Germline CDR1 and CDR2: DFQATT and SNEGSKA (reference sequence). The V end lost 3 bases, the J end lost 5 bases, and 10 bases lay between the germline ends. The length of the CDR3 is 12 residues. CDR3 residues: CSASRSQYGYTF. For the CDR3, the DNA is TGCAGTGCTAGCCGCAGCCAATATGGCTACACCTTC.

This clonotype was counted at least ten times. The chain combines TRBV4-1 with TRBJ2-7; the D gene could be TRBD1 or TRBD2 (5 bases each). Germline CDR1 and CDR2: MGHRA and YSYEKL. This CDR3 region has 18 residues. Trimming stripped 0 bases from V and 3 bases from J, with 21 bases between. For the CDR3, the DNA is TGCGCCAGCAGCCAAGATCAACGGGGCGGCGGCGGATTCTACGAGCAGTACTTC. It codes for CASSQDQRGGGGFYEQYF.

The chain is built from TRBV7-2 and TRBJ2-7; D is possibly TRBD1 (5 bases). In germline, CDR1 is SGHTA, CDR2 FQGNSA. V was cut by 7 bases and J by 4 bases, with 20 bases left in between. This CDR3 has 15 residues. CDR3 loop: CASTPPGLSRYEQYF. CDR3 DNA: TGTGCCAGCACCCCGCCAGGGTTAAGTAGATACGAGCAGTACTTC.

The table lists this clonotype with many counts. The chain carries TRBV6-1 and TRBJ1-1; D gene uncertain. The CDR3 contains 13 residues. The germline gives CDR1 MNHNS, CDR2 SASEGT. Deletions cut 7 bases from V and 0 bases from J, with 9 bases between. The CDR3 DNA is TGTGCCAGCACCCAAAACGTGAACACTGAAGCTTTCTTT. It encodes CASTQNVNTEAFF.

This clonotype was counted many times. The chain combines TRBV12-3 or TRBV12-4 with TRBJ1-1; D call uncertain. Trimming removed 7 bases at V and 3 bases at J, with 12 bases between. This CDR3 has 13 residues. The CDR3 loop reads CASTITRDTEAFF. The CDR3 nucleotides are TGTGCCAGCACCATCACGAGGGACACTGAAGCTTTCTTT.

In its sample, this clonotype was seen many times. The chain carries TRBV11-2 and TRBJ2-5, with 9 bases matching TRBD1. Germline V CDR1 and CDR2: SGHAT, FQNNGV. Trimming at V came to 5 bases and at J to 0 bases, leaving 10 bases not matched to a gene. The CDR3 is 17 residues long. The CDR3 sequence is CASSNMGQGGYQETQYF. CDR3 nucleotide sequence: TGTGCCAGCAGCAATATGGGACAGGGAGGGTACCAAGAGACCCAGTACTTC.

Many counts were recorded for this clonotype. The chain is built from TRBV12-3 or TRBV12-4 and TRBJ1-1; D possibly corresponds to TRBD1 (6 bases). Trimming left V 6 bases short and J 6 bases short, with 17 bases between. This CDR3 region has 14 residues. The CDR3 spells CASSSGEGSAEAFF. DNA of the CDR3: TGTGCCAGCAGCTCAGGGGAGGGAAGTGCTGAAGCTTTCTTT.

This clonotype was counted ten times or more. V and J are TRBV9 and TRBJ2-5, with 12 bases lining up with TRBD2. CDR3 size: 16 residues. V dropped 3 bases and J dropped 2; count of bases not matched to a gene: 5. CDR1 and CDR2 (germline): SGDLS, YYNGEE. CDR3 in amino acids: CASSAGTSGLQETQYF. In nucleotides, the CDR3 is TGTGCCAGCAGCGCTGGGACTAGCGGGCTGCAAGAGACCCAGTACTTC.

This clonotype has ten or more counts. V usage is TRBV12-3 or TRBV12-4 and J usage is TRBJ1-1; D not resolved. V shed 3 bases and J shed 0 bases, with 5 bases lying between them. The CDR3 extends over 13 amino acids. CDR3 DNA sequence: TGTGCCAGCAGTTTCTTTCTGAACACTGAAGCTTTCTTT. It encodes CASSFFLNTEAFF.

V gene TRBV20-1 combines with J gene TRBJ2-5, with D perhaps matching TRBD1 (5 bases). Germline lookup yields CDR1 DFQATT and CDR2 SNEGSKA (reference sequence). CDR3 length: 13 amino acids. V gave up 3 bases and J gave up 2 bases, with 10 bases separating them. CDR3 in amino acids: CSASENRQETQYF. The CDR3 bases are TGCAGTGCTAGCGAGAACAGGCAAGAGACCCAGTACTTC.

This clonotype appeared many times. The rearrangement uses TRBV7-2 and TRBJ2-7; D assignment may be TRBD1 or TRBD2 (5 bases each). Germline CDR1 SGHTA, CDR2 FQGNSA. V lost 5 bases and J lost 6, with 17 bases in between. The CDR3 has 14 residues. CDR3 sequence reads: CASSPSRAQVEQYF. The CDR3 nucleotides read TGTGCCAGCAGCCCTAGCCGGGCACAGGTCGAGCAGTACTTC.

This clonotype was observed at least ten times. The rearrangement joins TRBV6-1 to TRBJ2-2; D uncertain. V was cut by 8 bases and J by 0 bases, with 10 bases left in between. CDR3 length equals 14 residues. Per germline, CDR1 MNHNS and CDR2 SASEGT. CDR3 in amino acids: CASSLGSNTGELFF. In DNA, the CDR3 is TGTGCCAGCTCCCTAGGGTCGAACACCGGGGAGCTGTTTTTT.